This TCR beta chain was captured in a study of T cell responses to AZD1222 COVID-19 vaccine. Whole-study context: Second-dose timings of about 4 or about 12 weeks were pooled. Points from the study as a whole: A rise in Spike-specific TCR breadth and depth followed two AZD1222 doses. Just a handful of AZD1222 recipients tested seropositive at baseline. The span of vaccine-associated CD4 TCRs extended across spike, with dominance at 160-218 and 743-854.

A remark on this clone: What it binds is unknown.

The table came from immunoSEQ multiplex PCR; TCRdb's copy has only in-frame clones and leaves some out. The repertoire consists of about 130,000 clones, with roughly 90% occurring once and the leading ten covering 1.5% to 2%. V gave up 4 bases and J gave up 4 bases, with 4 bases separating them. Germline lookup yields CDR1 MNHEY and CDR2 SVGEGT. The CDR3 contains 11 residues. The source was peripheral blood, collected on day 0 of AZD1222 vaccination. This chain uses TRBV6-2 or TRBV6-3 with TRBJ1-2; D gene uncertain. The receptor's source is an adult in good health. Here the CDR3 DNA reads TGTGCCAGCAGTTTCCTCTATGGCTACACCTTC. It yields the protein CASSFLYGYTF.